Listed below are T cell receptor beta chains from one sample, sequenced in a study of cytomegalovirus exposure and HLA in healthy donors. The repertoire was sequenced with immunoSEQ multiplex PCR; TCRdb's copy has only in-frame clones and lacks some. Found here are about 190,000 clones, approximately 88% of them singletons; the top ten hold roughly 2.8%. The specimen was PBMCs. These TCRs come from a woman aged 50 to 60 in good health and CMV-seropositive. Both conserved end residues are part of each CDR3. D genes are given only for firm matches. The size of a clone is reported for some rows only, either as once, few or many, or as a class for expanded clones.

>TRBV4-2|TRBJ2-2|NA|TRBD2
CASSQEGGGVIIELFF
TGTGCCAGCAGCCAAGAAGGCGGGGGGGTTATTATAGAGCTGTTTTTT
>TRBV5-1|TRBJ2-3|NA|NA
CASSLATGGSTDTQYF
TGCGCCAGCAGCTTGGCGACGGGGGGCTCCACAGATACGCAGTATTTT
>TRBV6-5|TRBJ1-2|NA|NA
CASSSTQSYGYTF
TGTGCCAGCAGTTCCACACAGTCCTATGGCTACACCTTC
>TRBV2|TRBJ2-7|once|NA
CASRSGGAYEQYF
TGTGCCAGCAGGTCCGGCGGAGCCTACGAGCAGTACTTC
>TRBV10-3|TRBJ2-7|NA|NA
CAISRQESSYEQYF
TGTGCCATCAGCAGACAGGAAAGCTCCTACGAGCAGTACTTC
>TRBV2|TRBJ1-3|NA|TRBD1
CASRDRQGSGNTIYF
TGTGCCAGCAGAGATCGACAGGGTTCAGGAAACACCATATATTTT
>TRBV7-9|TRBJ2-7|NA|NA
CSSSLEGVGEQYF
TGTTCCAGCAGCTTAGAGGGGGTTGGCGAGCAGTACTTC
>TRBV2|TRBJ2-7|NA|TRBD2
CASGGGGSSYEQYF
TGTGCCAGCGGAGGCGGGGGGTCGTCCTACGAGCAGTACTTC
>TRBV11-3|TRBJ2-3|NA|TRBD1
CASSVQGASTDTQYF
TGTGCCAGCAGCGTACAGGGGGCGAGCACAGATACGCAGTATTTT
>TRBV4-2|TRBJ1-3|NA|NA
CASSQDPSISSGNTIYF
TGTGCCAGCAGCCAAGATCCCTCCATCAGCTCTGGAAACACCATATATTTT
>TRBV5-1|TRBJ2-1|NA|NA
CASSLGTVPQEQFF
TGCGCCAGCAGCTTGGGGACAGTCCCTCAGGAGCAGTTCTTC
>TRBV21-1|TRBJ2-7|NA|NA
CASSPLRPSGVTYEQYF
TGTGCCAGCAGCCCGCTCCGGCCCAGCGGCGTCACCTACGAGCAGTACTTC
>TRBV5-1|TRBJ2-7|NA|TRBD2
CASSSAGDYWYEQYF
TGCGCCAGCAGCTCCGCGGGGGATTATTGGTACGAGCAGTACTTC
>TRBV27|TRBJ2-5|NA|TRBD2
CASSLFSGGAGETQYF
TGTGCCAGCAGTTTATTTAGCGGGGGGGCCGGGGAGACCCAGTACTTC
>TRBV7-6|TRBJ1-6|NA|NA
CASSPEQSSYNSPLHF
TGTGCCAGCAGCCCGGAACAGAGCTCCTATAATTCACCCCTCCACTTT
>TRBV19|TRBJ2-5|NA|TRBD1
CASSSADREGTQYF
TGTGCCAGTAGTTCCGCCGACAGGGAAGGGACCCAGTACTTC
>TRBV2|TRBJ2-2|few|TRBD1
CASRGAQGQRTGELFF
TGTGCCAGCAGGGGAGCACAGGGGCAACGCACCGGGGAGCTGTTTTTT
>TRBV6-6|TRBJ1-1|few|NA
CASSKTQLLNTEAFF
TGTGCCAGCAGTAAGACACAGCTTCTGAACACTGAAGCTTTCTTT
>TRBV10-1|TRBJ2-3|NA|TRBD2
CASSSGGDTQYF
TGCGCCAGCTCGAGCGGGGGAGATACGCAGTATTTT
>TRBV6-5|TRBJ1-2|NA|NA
CASSGGWDGYTF
TGTGCCAGCAGCGGGGGGTGGGATGGCTACACCTTC
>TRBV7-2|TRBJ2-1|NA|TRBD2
CASSLGSGGYNEQFF
TGTGCCAGCAGCTTAGGCAGCGGGGGTTACAATGAGCAGTTCTTC
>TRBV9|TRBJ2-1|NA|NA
CASSVVSSGSNEQFF
TGTGCCAGCAGCGTAGTGTCCTCTGGGAGCAATGAGCAGTTCTTC